Reported below is one T cell receptor (beta chain). As yet, its antigen is unknown. Per germline, CDR1 MNHEY and CDR2 SVGAGI. CDR3 length equals 13 residues. V gave up 10 bases and J gave up 2 bases; unmatched junction bases: 3. CD8+ and CD4+ T cells from blood underwent TCR beta sequencing. This sample is drawn from a study of CD8 T cells in Susac syndrome. The study, taken as a whole, reports: As the study acknowledged, the number of individuals in its TCR sequencing and HLA analysis was relatively small.

Random hexamers were used to reverse transcribe roughly 0.45 to 1 ug of RNA. The TCR beta CDR3 was amplified by immunoSEQ multiplex PCR across 54 Vbeta, 13 Jbeta. One entry per CDR3 protein, called by TCRdb with MiXCR from the immunoSEQ multiplex PCR reads. The data contain under 200,000 distinct CDR3 sequences, around nine tenths of them singletons. This chain links TRBV6-5 with TRBJ2-7; 12 nucleotides align to TRBD2. Sequences were obtained from CD4+ T cells from PBMCs. The receptor was derived from a human donor with Susac syndrome. This chain's CDR3 is CATRLAGAYEQYF. CDR3 nucleotides: TGTGCCACCAGACTAGCGGGAGCCTACGAGCAGTACTTC.